What follows is one T cell receptor beta chain and its context. Its binding antigen is unknown. Per-base qualities were not stored, and no clone one base away is much larger. The CDR3 runs 12 residues from the cysteine to the phenylalanine. The DNA shown is the 36-base CDR3, in frame from base 1. The germline V gene provides CDR1 SGHDT and CDR2 YYEEEE. V and J are truncated by 7 bases and 3 bases respectively, leaving an intervening sequence of 11 bases. The cohort comprised some 730 healthy bone marrow donors. All cohort members were sampled while nominally healthy, although unrecorded immune exposures were likely present. The donor tested CMV seropositive and was one of the 289 seropositive cohort members. Each donor provided a peripheral blood sample, and peripheral blood mononuclear cells were used for TCR beta sequencing. The Qiagen DNeasy Blood Extraction Kit was used to extract genomic DNA from the blood cell samples.

Library generation was performed with the immunoSEQ multiplex PCR assay. For the multiplex PCR, a mixture combining 60 forward primers for TCR Vbeta segments and 13 reverse primers for TCR Jbeta segments was used. The CDR3 region of rearranged TCR beta genes was amplified from genomic DNA with a multiplex PCR assay. Amplified TCR beta libraries were sequenced as 87-base-pair reads on the Illumina HiSeq System. Per the original workflow: In a later analysis, around 80 million unique TCR beta chains were counted across the roughly 610 repertoires, and around 10 million of these chains were shared by at least two donors. Raw reads were error-corrected and collapsed into unique sequences by a nearest-neighbor algorithm in which closely related sequences were merged to remove PCR and sequencing errors. To assign V, D and J gene segments, CDR3 sequences were aligned to IMGT reference sequences. For a sequence to be retained, a match of at least six nucleotides was required to both a V gene segment and a J gene segment. A rearrangement counted as productive if the CDR3 had no stop codons and remained in frame with V and J, and every other rearrangement counted as non-productive. Following IMGT convention, CDR3 was defined as the stretch from the second conserved V-encoded cysteine to the conserved J-encoded phenylalanine. The earlier analysis of 550 to 650 of the donors excluded any sequence lacking an unambiguous match to a single V gene segment. In an earlier analysis of 587 of the donors, V segments were called functional above 56.7% productive rearrangements and were called segregating when the between-donor standard deviation exceeded 5%. A statistical classification framework was built to diagnose cytomegalovirus status from the catalog of TCR beta chain sequences. In a later analysis, TCR nucleotide sequences were compared against IMGT/GENE-DB human TR gene sequences so that V and J genes could be assigned. The TCRdist pipeline was used in a later analysis to assign CDR3 sequences and most-parsimonious VDJ recombination scenarios. In a later analysis, every TCR beta chain was defined by the combination of its CDR3 amino acid sequence and its V-gene family, and reads without a unique V-gene family were dropped. In a later analysis, some 600 highly shared, low-generation-probability nucleotide sequences were removed to address suspected cross-contamination and a sequencing artifact. In a later analysis, a clonal expansion index for each public chain was calculated from normalized within-repertoire ranks of inferred template counts. Generation probabilities in a later analysis came from a VDJ recombination model fitted to out-of-frame rearrangements, and those results were checked against IGoR. In a later analysis, hypergeometric tests were used to score TCR-TCR, TCR-HLA and TCR-CMV co-occurrence, with a repertoire-size bias correction applied to TCR pairs. False discovery rates were estimated in a later analysis by permuting HLA or CMV assignments 20 times. A later analysis grouped co-occurring TCRs with DBSCAN, adding TCRdist sequence similarity when clustering within HLA-allele-positive subsets. For co-occurrence clustering, repertoires with fewer than 30,000 or more than 120,000 public chains were excluded, along with roughly five repertoires with anomalous nucleotide sharing. Drawn from immuneACCESS, this table holds only the in-frame rearrangements with V and J called that TCRdb kept. Clones are partly lost; checked studies trace under half to an unresolved V gene and leave the rest unexplained. The V and J calls and clone size are taken from that table; D and trimming were inferred from the DNA. This sample is represented by around 89,000 clones; 81% of them were singletons. Together, the top ten hold 1.2% of the sample.

The data derive from a study of cytomegalovirus exposure and HLA in healthy donors (dated by TCRdb to about 2017). Broadly, across the study: An earlier analysis of several hundred of the donors reported 276 Gb of sequence data and around 100 million unique TCR beta sequences obtained from around 190 million T cells. About 280 gigabases of sequencing data and tens of millions of unique TCR sequences were included in an early release covering about 620 HLA-typed donors. The genetic ancestry cluster associated with self-reported Caucasian donors included 81% of the 300 to 400 genotyped donors. The aim of the study was to test whether cataloging public T cell receptors could identify signatures of past pathogen exposure. Using immunosequencing, the study profiled T cell repertoires from 500 to 800 subjects and related those repertoires to cytomegalovirus serostatus. Along with the roughly 610-subject first cohort, a separate validation cohort of over a hundred different subjects was used. The study combined high-throughput TCR immunosequencing, statistical association of individual TCRs with disease status, and machine learning to predict cytomegalovirus infection status. A later analysis re-analyzed previously published TCR beta repertoires from about 730 donors and added high-resolution HLA genotyping to study TCR occurrence patterns. Rather than using new phenotypic data, the later analysis identified candidate immune exposures from TCR beta sequences and from how often those sequences occurred across donors. An earlier analysis of 500 to 750 of the donors applied high-throughput TCR beta sequencing to assess whether each TCR beta V gene segment acted as functional or pseudogenic. Alongside the repertoire data, information on donor age, sex, ethnicity and CMV serostatus was compiled. A later genetic analysis used genome-wide SNP genotypes for about 60% of the roughly 700 donors, treating that subset as a discovery cohort. All discovery cohort repertoires had been generated on a single sequencing platform. Both class I and class II loci were covered by HLA typing, at four-digit resolution. Typing coverage differed by locus: A, B, C, DRB1 and DQB1 were typed in roughly 620-630 donors, DQA1 in around 500, DPA1 in roughly 590, and DPB1 in 472. A few DR-DQ haplotypes were handled as single units for association and clustering because linkage in the cohort was strong. Across approximately 400 genotyped donors of the cohort, an average of approximately 240,000 unique TCR beta nucleotide sequences per donor were sequenced, and roughly a sixth of those sequences were non-productive.

The paper's findings and limits, for the study overall: A later genetic analysis associated a missense DCLRE1C variant with V-gene and J-gene trimming of TCR beta chains, and an independent cohort replicated the association. Specific HLA alleles were associated with roughly 17,000 TCR beta sequences at a false discovery rate of 0.05 in a later analysis. According to the authors, the approach could potentially be generalized to other disease states and immunological phenotypes. A cluster of highly shared sequence variants was judged likely to represent a technical artifact of the sequencing pipeline. Strong co-occurrence of HLA alleles, especially DR and DQ, made assigning TCR associations to individual alleles difficult. In a later analysis, TCR association rates were found to vary across HLA loci, with the most associated TCRs seen for DRB1 alleles and the fewest for HLA-C alleles. Roughly uniform sequencing depth across donors was assumed in presence/absence analyses, although this assumption may not hold. A further reported finding was that TCR beta sequences accurately predicted the HLA-A and HLA-B alleles for most subjects in the first cohort. Over 15 rarely observed V segments, including chromosome 9 orphons, were excluded from the earlier analysis of a few hundred of the donors because counts were too low. Most CMV-associated TCR beta chains appeared to be HLA-restricted in a later analysis, and the HLA associations seemed to be driven largely by CMV exposure. A few of the identified cytomegalovirus-associated TCR beta chains were confirmed in vitro to be specific for cytomegalovirus antigens. The study gave a list of 150 to 200 TCR beta chains associated with cytomegalovirus. An earlier analysis of 587 of the donors showed that most TCR beta V segments appeared in productive rearrangements either about 87% or about 30% of the time, which broadly matched IMGT annotations. In a later analysis, HLA-associated TCR beta chains showed more clonal expansion and lower generation probabilities than non-associated chains that were equally common. The classifier was reported to diagnose cytomegalovirus status with high specificity and sensitivity in both the original and validation cohorts. Compared with the approximately 700-donor mean, donors in an Asian-associated ancestry cluster had fewer N-insertions in productive TCRs, according to a later genetic analysis. In this cohort, only TCR beta chains were sequenced, and detectable features were limited by the absence of alpha or paired-chain data. While some public TCRs were present in many individuals, most TCR sequences turned up only very rarely across donors. A later analysis reported that several top co-occurrence clusters appeared linked to parvovirus B19, influenza, CMV and Epstein-Barr virus. Some IMGT-functional V segments, including TRBV6-2 and TRBV6-3, could not be distinguished by the 87-base-pair reads and were therefore excluded. HLA typing was unavailable for some donors at each locus, so association tests used only the typed subset. For the cohort, immune exposure information was limited to CMV serostatus. Correlated functional status among segregating V segments might be attributable to linkage disequilibrium, but an unknown experimental factor could not be ruled out.

Material for sequencing was PBMCs. The sequence derives from a girl aged 2-10 years in good health and CMV-seropositive. The sequence is built from TRBV5-6 and TRBJ2-7; the D segment could be TRBD2, given 6 matching bases. The CDR3 loop reads CASQEGNYEQYF. The DNA reads TGTGCCAGCCAGGAGGGAAACTACGAGCAGTACTTC.